These 21 T cell receptor beta chains came from one sample sequenced in a study of OX40 agonist ivuxolimab in advanced cancers. The table came from immunoSEQ multiplex PCR; TCRdb's copy has only in-frame clones and leaves some out. The sample yields roughly 100,000 clones, 90% seen once. Here the sequenced sample was CD4+ or CD8+ T cells sorted from blood, taken in a trial of the OX40 agonist ivuxolimab. The source is an adult with an advanced solid tumor such as melanoma, head and neck, liver or kidney cancer.

CDR3 nucleotide sequence: TGCGCCAGCAGCCCGGGACAGGGGGGATTTGCTACTGAAGCTTTCTTT. This codes for CASSPGQGGFATEAFF. The chain uses TRBV5-1 and TRBJ1-1; TRBD1 aligns across 11 bases. The CDR3 totals 16 residues. Germline assignment: CDR1 SGHRS and CDR2 YFSETQ. V lost 4 bases to trimming and J lost 5 bases; unmatched junction nucleotides: 10.

About this clone itself: A junction end diverges from the germline sequence, so it may reflect a read error. V and J are TRBV7-2 and TRBJ1-2; 8 bases are a match to TRBD1. The CDR3 extends over 15 amino acids. CDR1 is SGHTA, CDR2 FQGNSA, per germline. The CDR3 coding sequence is TGTGCCAGCAGCCGCTGGACAGGGAGTGACTACGGCTACACCTTC. This codes for CASSRWTGSDYGYTF.

V usage is TRBV7-9 and J usage is TRBJ2-1; TRBD2 agrees at 8 bases. The CDR3 is made up of 15 amino acids. V shed 5 bases, J shed 6 bases, and the junction held 9 bases outside the gene matches. Germline V lookup: CDR1 SEHNR, CDR2 FQNEAQ (reference sequence). For the CDR3, the DNA is TGTGCCAGCAGCGCCCGGGGGGGCCCGGGCAATGAGCAGTTCTTC. Translated, it gives CASSARGGPGNEQFF.

The chain has TRBV7-2 and TRBJ1-4, with D perhaps TRBD1 (5 bases). Trimming took off 3 bases at V and 7 bases at J, with 6 bases between the two ends. The CDR3 length is 12 residues. CDR1 is SGHTA, CDR2 FQGNSA, per germline. DNA of the CDR3: TGTGCCAGCAGCTTTAGGGGTGAAAAACTGTTTTTT. Its translation is CASSFRGEKLFF.

This chain links TRBV7-3 with TRBJ2-3, with D unresolved. Trimming shortened V by 1 base and J by 5 bases, and 1 base separated the two germline ends. Germline V CDR1 and CDR2: SGHTA, FQGTGA. The length of the CDR3 is 11 residues. For the CDR3, the DNA is TGTGCCAGCAGCTTAATAGATACGCAGTATTTT. This codes for CASSLIDTQYF.

This clone was counted once. The chain employs TRBV7-2 and TRBJ2-7; D perhaps matches TRBD1 (6 bases). The V gene lost 2 bases and the J gene lost 7 bases, with 12 bases spanning the gap. CDR3 length: 13 residues. The germline gives CDR1 SGHTA, CDR2 FQGNSA. The CDR3 sequence is CASSLPTGWEQYF. The DNA for the CDR3 is TGTGCCAGCAGCTTACCGACAGGATGGGAGCAGTACTTC.

The chain recombines TRBV28 with TRBJ1-1; D is ambiguous. V gave up 5 bases and J gave up 3 bases, with 4 bases separating them. Germline CDR1 MDHEN, CDR2 SYDVKM. The CDR3 has 11 amino acids. The CDR3 coding sequence is TGTGCCAGCAGTACGCACACTGAAGCTTTCTTT. It translates to CASSTHTEAFF.

J is TRBJ2-1 and V is TRBV7-9; 10 nucleotides match TRBD1. Trimming at V came to 5 bases and at J to 6 bases, leaving 4 bases not matched to a gene. This CDR3 has 14 amino acids. Per the germline V gene, CDR1 is SEHNR and CDR2 is FQNEAQ (reference sequence). The CDR3 loop is CASSPGTGANEQFF. CDR3 coding DNA: TGTGCCAGCAGCCCCGGGACAGGGGCCAATGAGCAGTTCTTC.

This clone was picked up a small number of times. The chain couples TRBV29-1 to TRBJ1-2; D might be TRBD1 (6 bases). Germline assignment: CDR1 SQVTM and CDR2 ANQGSEA. V was pared by 1 base and J by 8 bases, with 11 bases between. The CDR3 is made up of 12 amino acids. CDR3 loop: CSVEGTVWGYTF. In nucleotides, the CDR3 is TGCAGCGTTGAAGGGACAGTCTGGGGCTACACCTTC.

The rearrangement links TRBV7-2 to TRBJ1-6; 7 bases are a match to TRBD1. The ends lost 5 bases at V and 6 bases at J; junction bases unmatched: 7. The CDR3 has 15 residues. CDR1 SGHTA and CDR2 FQGNSA come from the germline V gene. CDR3 in amino acids: CASSPRGGFNSPLHF. The CDR3 region has the DNA TGTGCCAGCAGCCCTAGAGGGGGCTTTAATTCACCCCTCCACTTT.

This chain uses TRBV27 with TRBJ1-1; a possible D gene is TRBD1 (6 bases). V was pared by 8 bases and J by 5 bases, with 21 bases between. The germline V gene has CDR1 MNHEY and CDR2 SMNVEV (reference sequence). The CDR3 has 15 amino acids. In nucleotides, the CDR3 is TGTGCCAGCTCTGAACCGGGACAAAGAAATACTGAAGCTTTCTTT. Translating gives CASSEPGQRNTEAFF.

CDR3 in amino acids: CASRYRGTGYEQYF. In nucleotides, the CDR3 is TGTGCCAGCAGGTACAGGGGGACGGGTTACGAGCAGTACTTC. The chain has TRBV28 and TRBJ2-5, with TRBD1 matching 8 bases. Matching the DNA end better, TRBJ2-7 makes the J call doubtful. The germline V gene has CDR1 MDHEN and CDR2 SYDVKM. CDR3 size: 14 residues.

The chain combines TRBV10-3 with TRBJ1-6, with D unclear. The CDR3 consists of 13 residues. V was shortened by 10 bases and J by 0 bases, with 7 bases between the two germline ends. Germline V lookup: CDR1 ENHRY, CDR2 SYGVKD. In DNA, the CDR3 is TGTGCCACGCAGGACTCCTATAATTCACCCCTCCACTTT. Encoded protein: CATQDSYNSPLHF.

The gene calls are TRBV7-2 and TRBJ2-5, with TRBD2 identical over 14 bases. This CDR3 is 17 amino acids long. V shed 5 bases and J 2 bases; nucleotides not matched to a gene: 7. Per the germline V gene, CDR1 is SGHTA and CDR2 is FQGNSA. The CDR3 DNA follows: TGTGCCAGCAGCCCGGGACTAGCGGGGGCCTTACAAGAGACCCAGTACTTC. Its translation is CASSPGLAGALQETQYF.

The V call is TRBV2, the J call TRBJ1-5, with D tentatively TRBD1 (6 bases). Germline V gene lookup returns CDR1 SNHLY and CDR2 FYNNEI. This CDR3 contains 15 residues. The ends were cut back, 3 bases at V and 6 bases at J, with 15 bases in the middle. CDR3 nucleotides: TGTGCCAGCAGTGATTCTGGGGGCACCGGTCAGCCCCAGCATTTT. Its translation is CASSDSGGTGQPQHF. Variable domain in full (rest from reference TRBV2 and TRBJ1-5): EPEVTQTPSHQVTQMGQEVILRCVPISNHLYFYWYRQILGQKVEFLVSFYNNEISEKSEIFDDQFSVERPDGSNFTLKIRSTKLEDSAMYFCASSDSGGTGQPQHFGDGTRLSIL.

The chain has TRBV5-6 and TRBJ2-3, with D unresolved. The CDR3 length is 13 residues. The ends were cut back, 4 bases at V and 6 bases at J, with 12 bases in the middle. Per germline, CDR1 SGHDT and CDR2 YYEEEE. CDR3 bases: TGTGCCAGCAGCCTGGATGATTTGGATACGCAGTATTTT. It codes for CASSLDDLDTQYF. The full variable domain, in which reference TRBV5-6 and TRBJ2-3 provide the parts outside the CDR3, is DAGVTQSPTHLIKTRGQQVTLRCSPKSGHDTVSWYQQALGQGPQFIFQYYEEEERQRGNFPDRFSGHQFPNYSSELNVNALLLGDSALYLCASSLDDLDTQYFGPGTRLTVL.

This chain joins TRBV7-2 and TRBJ2-7; the D gene is possibly TRBD2 (5 bases). V shed 2 bases and J shed 0 bases, with 8 bases lying between them. This CDR3 is 14 amino acids long. The V gene's germline CDR1 is SGHTA and CDR2 FQGNSA. This chain's CDR3 is CASSLRRGSYEQYF. Here the CDR3 DNA reads TGTGCCAGCAGCTTACGTCGGGGCTCCTACGAGCAGTACTTC. The variable domain in full, with the rest retrieved from reference TRBV7-2 and TRBJ2-7, is GAGVSQSPSNKVTEKGKDVELRCDPISGHTALYWYRQSLGQGLEFLIYFQGNSAPDKSGLPSDRFSAERTGGSVSTLTIQRTQQEDSAVYLCASSLRRGSYEQYFGPGTRLTVT.

This clone was recorded once. This chain connects TRBV28 to TRBJ1-3, with D possibly TRBD1 on 5 matching bases. CDR1 and CDR2 (germline): MDHEN, SYDVKM. The CDR3 consists of 16 residues. V was pared by 2 bases and J by 0 bases, with 11 bases between. Here the CDR3 reads CASSLGGLSSGNTIYF. The DNA for the CDR3 is TGTGCCAGCAGTTTAGGGGGACTGAGCTCTGGAAACACCATATATTTT.

J is TRBJ1-3 and V is TRBV6-6; tentative D call: TRBD1 (6 bases). The CDR3 has 16 amino acids. V dropped 6 bases and J dropped 4 bases, with 19 bases sitting between them. Looked up from germline, CDR1 is MNHNY and CDR2 is SVGAGI (reference sequence). The CDR3 coding sequence is TGTGCCAGCAGGAAACTCAGGGGACCGACCGGAAACACCATATATTTT. This codes for CASRKLRGPTGNTIYF.

This clone is a singleton in its sample. The chain is built from TRBV18 and TRBJ2-3; possible D gene TRBD2, 6 bases. Trimming cost V 2 bases and J 5 bases, with 8 bases left between them. The V gene's germline CDR1 is KGHSH and CDR2 LQKENI. The CDR3 consists of 13 residues. Written as DNA, the CDR3 is TGTGCCAGCTCACCAGGAGCGGGAGATACGCAGTATTTT. Amino acid sequence: CASSPGAGDTQYF.

The chain recombines TRBV27 with TRBJ1-6; weak D call: TRBD1 (5 bases). Per germline, CDR1 MNHEY and CDR2 SMNVEV (reference sequence). The CDR3 runs to 13 residues. Trimming stripped 11 bases from V and 9 bases from J, with 17 bases between. This chain's CDR3 is CAGGGSLVSPLHF. CDR3 DNA sequence: TGTGCCGGTGGGGGGAGTTTAGTTTCACCCCTCCACTTT.